This is a list of T cell receptor beta chains from one sample in a study of beta chain features in type 1 diabetes. Only in-frame clones appear in the TCRdb table, and some are missing; sequencing was by immunoSEQ multiplex PCR. In the table there are about 900,000 clones, about 17% of which are singletons. Sequenced: naive CD4+ T cells from blood. These receptors were obtained from a woman younger than 30 in good health. Both conserved end residues are part of each CDR3. A D gene is named only where the DNA matches it firmly. Expanded clones are given a class, and other clones once, few, many or no size at all.

few	TRBV5-1	TRBJ2-1	TRBD2	15	CASSREVSSYNEQFF	TGCGCCAGCAGCCGGGAGGTCAGCTCCTACAATGAGCAGTTCTTC
.	TRBV2	TRBJ2-5	.	14	CASSEIGGRETQYF	TGTGCCAGCAGTGAAATCGGTGGCCGAGAGACCCAGTACTTC
few	TRBV6-6	TRBJ1-1	TRBD1	14	CASSRTGTNTEAFF	TGTGCCAGCAGTCGGACAGGTACGAACACTGAAGCTTTCTTT
few	TRBV16	TRBJ2-5	.	13	CASSRQGGETQYF	TGTGCCAGCAGCCGACAGGGAGGGGAGACCCAGTACTTC
.	TRBV5-4	TRBJ2-3	TRBD2	13	CASGLAGPDTQYF	TGTGCCTCGGGACTAGCGGGACCAGATACGCAGTATTTT
.	TRBV7-9	TRBJ2-2	.	16	CASSYLGTQNTGELFF	TGTGCCAGCAGCTATTTAGGGACACAAAACACCGGGGAGCTGTTTTTT
few	TRBV4-1	TRBJ2-1	.	18	CASSQEGAVFRSYNEQFF	TGCGCCAGCAGCCAAGAAGGGGCAGTTTTTCGCTCCTACAATGAGCAGTTCTTC
.	TRBV7-3	TRBJ2-4	TRBD1	14	CASSPGTGGNIQYF	TGTGCCAGCAGTCCCGGGACAGGGGGAAACATTCAGTACTTC
few	TRBV18	TRBJ2-5	TRBD1	15	CASSPMVRGRETQYF	TGTGCCAGCTCACCAATGGTCAGGGGGAGAGAGACCCAGTACTTC
.	TRBV6-6	TRBJ2-5	.	15	CASSYFVGQRETQYF	TGTGCCAGCAGTTACTTTGTCGGGCAGCGAGAGACCCAGTACTTC
few	TRBV11-3	TRBJ2-2	TRBD2	17	CASSFPGWSGRTGELFF	TGTGCCAGCAGCTTCCCCGGGTGGAGCGGGAGGACCGGGGAGCTGTTTTTT
.	TRBV29-1	TRBJ2-3	TRBD2	14	CSVVKAGATDTQYF	TGCAGCGTTGTTAAAGCGGGAGCCACAGATACGCAGTATTTT
few	TRBV7-8	TRBJ2-1	.	16	CASSLAHTGKGSEQFF	TGTGCCAGCAGCTTAGCGCATACAGGGAAAGGGTCTGAGCAGTTCTTC
few	TRBV23-1	TRBJ2-7	.	15	CASSHAPGLTREQYF	TGCGCCAGCAGTCACGCGCCGGGACTGACCCGGGAGCAGTACTTC
few	TRBV13	TRBJ2-3	.	14	CASSRRTGTDTQYF	TGTGCCAGCAGCCGCCGCACTGGCACTGATACGCAGTATTTT